The next 25 T cell receptor beta chains were all read from a single sample in a study of identifying expanded T cells in peripheral blood. Profiling relied on immunoSEQ multiplex PCR, and the TCRdb table lists in-frame clones only, not all of them. The table lists under 90,000 clones, around nine tenths of them singletons, with roughly 3.1% in the top ten. The material sequenced was blood. These receptors all come from a person between 18 and 70 years old in good health.

The chain has TRBV7-2 and TRBJ2-3, with D possibly being TRBD1 or TRBD2 (6 bases each). Trimming took 1 base from V and 4 from J, leaving 12 bases between them. The germline V gene encodes CDR1 SGHTA and CDR2 FQGNSA. This CDR3 has 15 amino acids. CDR3 sequence reads: CASSLGGGRADTQYF. CDR3 in DNA: TGTGCCAGCAGCTTAGGAGGGGGGCGAGCAGATACGCAGTATTTT.

The chain recombines TRBV30 with TRBJ2-7, with 8 bases aligning to TRBD1. After removal of 2 bases from V and 1 base from J, the junction contained 10 bases not matched to a gene. CDR1 GTSNPN and CDR2 SVGIG come from the germline V gene (reference sequence). The length of the CDR3 is 16 residues. CDR3 sequence (DNA): TGTGCCTGGAGTACCACTCGACAGGGGAGTTCCTACGAGCAGTACTTC. It is translated as CAWSTTRQGSSYEQYF. The full variable domain, with the rest looked up from reference TRBV30 and TRBJ2-7, is SQTIHQWPATLVQPVGSPLSLECTVEGTSNPNLYWYRQAAGRGLQLLFYSVGIGQISSEVPQNLSASRPQDRQFILSSKKLLLSDSGFYLCAWSTTRQGSSYEQYFGPGTRLTVT.

The chain couples TRBV28 to TRBJ2-7; a weak D match, TRBD1 (6 bases). The V end lost 6 bases, the J end lost 3 bases, and 18 bases lay between the germline ends. CDR1 is MDHEN, CDR2 SYDVKM, per germline. CDR3 length: 15 amino acids. Here the CDR3 DNA reads TGTGCCAGCAGGCGAAACAGGGATGGGCTCTACGAGCAGTACTTC. Protein sequence: CASRRNRDGLYEQYF.

The chain recombines TRBV1 with TRBJ2-7; TRBD1 reflects the table's D call only, with no check against the DNA. TRBV1 is classified as a pseudogene. CDR3 length: 14 amino acids. The CDR3 sequence: CTSSQGAWVYEQYF. The CDR3, as DNA: TGCACCAGCAGCCAAGGGGCGTGGGTCTACGAGCAGTACTTC.

V usage is TRBV14 and J usage is TRBJ1-3; no reliable D call. Between the trimmed V and J ends, which lost 0 bases and 5 bases, there was a span of 14 bases. CDR3 size: 16 residues. CDR1 and CDR2 (germline): SGHDN, FVKESK. The chain's CDR3 is CASSQEKQRPRNTIYF. The CDR3 DNA follows: TGTGCCAGCAGCCAAGAGAAACAGAGACCACGAAACACCATATATTTT.

This chain connects TRBV19 to TRBJ2-1, with D maybe TRBD1 (6 bases). Germline V lookup: CDR1 LNHDA, CDR2 SQIVND (reference sequence). Trimming took 1 base from V and 9 from J, leaving 10 bases between them. CDR3 length: 13 amino acids. The CDR3: CASSIVPQGEQFF. CDR3 sequence (DNA): TGTGCCAGTAGTATAGTCCCACAGGGTGAGCAGTTCTTC.

The genes are TRBV28 and TRBJ2-7, with TRBD2 identical over 9 bases. Germline trimming cut 2 bases from V and 0 bases from J; bases unmatched to any gene: 11. The CDR3 loop spans 18 amino acids. Germline V gives CDR1 MDHEN, CDR2 SYDVKM. DNA of the CDR3: TGTGCCAGCAGTTTAGGGCCCCCGGGGCGGGGGGGCTCCTACGAGCAGTACTTC. This gives the protein CASSLGPPGRGGSYEQYF.

For the CDR3, the DNA is TGTGCCAGCAGCTCATCAGGCACAGATACGCAGTATTTT. This translates into CASSSSGTDTQYF. The genes are TRBV7-3 and TRBJ2-3; D gene uncertain. Germline-derived CDR1 and CDR2 are SGHTA and FQGTGA. V gave up 4 bases and J gave up 1 base, with 6 bases separating them. The CDR3 runs 13 residues.

The chain couples TRBV5-8 to TRBJ1-5; 7 nucleotides align to TRBD1. The trim removed 4 bases at V and 0 bases at J, leaving 4 bases unmatched. The CDR3 has 15 amino acids. CDR1 SGHTS and CDR2 YDEGEE come from the germline V gene. In DNA, the CDR3 is TGTGCCAGCAGCGACGGACAGGTTAGCAATCAGCCCCAGCATTTT. Residues: CASSDGQVSNQPQHF.

This clone was counted once. The chain is built from TRBV6-1 and TRBJ2-2; D is ambiguous. This CDR3 is 16 amino acids long. Trimming cost V 2 bases and J 0 bases, with 10 bases left between them. Germline loops: CDR1 MNHNS, CDR2 SASEGT. The CDR3 protein is CASSELMQANTGELFF. DNA for the CDR3: TGTGCCAGCAGTGAACTGATGCAGGCGAACACCGGGGAGCTGTTTTTT.

This chain links TRBV7-9 with TRBJ2-1; either TRBD1 or TRBD2 may fit D (5 bases each). CDR1 SEHNR and CDR2 FQNEAQ come from the germline V gene (reference sequence). CDR3 length: 13 amino acids. Trimming stripped 4 bases from V and 7 bases from J, with 11 bases between. CDR3 nucleotide sequence: TGTGCCAGCAGCTACGGGGCTTGGAATGAGCAGTTCTTC. It translates to CASSYGAWNEQFF.

This rearrangement joins TRBV9 to TRBJ2-7, with a possible D match to TRBD2 (6 bases). This CDR3 is 14 amino acids long. Germline CDR1 reads SGDLS; CDR2 reads YYNGEE. Trimming stripped 4 bases from V and 2 bases from J, with 13 bases between. CDR3 DNA: TGTGCCAGCAGCCCCGGGACTCGTACCTACGAGCAGTACTTC. The encoded protein is CASSPGTRTYEQYF.

The CDR3 protein is CASSQIGLAETNTGELFF. In nucleotides, the CDR3 is TGTGCCAGCAGCCAGATTGGACTAGCGGAGACTAACACCGGGGAGCTGTTTTTT. This chain joins TRBV7-9 and TRBJ2-2; TRBD2 aligns across 10 bases. V dropped 5 bases and J dropped 2; count of bases not matched to a gene: 11. The CDR3 runs to 18 residues. Looked up from germline, CDR1 is SEHNR and CDR2 is FQNEAQ (reference sequence).

The CDR3 nucleotides are TGTGCCAGCAGCTTGCGAGGGCTAATCTACAATGAGCAGTTCTTC. Amino acids: CASSLRGLIYNEQFF. The rearrangement links TRBV5-4 to TRBJ2-1; TRBD2 is a possible D gene (5 bases). This CDR3 is built from 15 residues. CDR1 is SGHNT, CDR2 YYREEE, per germline (reference sequence). The V end was cut by 1 base, the J end by 3 bases, with 11 bases between.

The CDR3 nucleotides are TGTGCCAGCAGTTACGGGGAACTCCTTAGCACAGATACGCAGTATTTT. As protein: CASSYGELLSTDTQYF. The chain joins TRBV6-5 to TRBJ2-3, with D uncertain. The V gene lost 2 bases and the J gene lost 0 bases, with 12 bases spanning the gap. The V gene's germline CDR1 is MNHEY and CDR2 SVGAGI. The CDR3 sequence is 16 residues long.

The chain employs TRBV15 and TRBJ1-5; weak D call: TRBD1 (6 bases). In germline, CDR1 is LNHNV, CDR2 YYDKDF (reference sequence). Trimming stripped 7 bases from V and 9 bases from J, with 19 bases between. This CDR3 spans 14 amino acids. The CDR3 DNA is TGTGCCACCAACCTAAAATTACAGGGTGCGCCCCAGCATTTT. Amino acids: CATNLKLQGAPQHF.

The chain combines TRBV6-5 with TRBJ1-1; D might be TRBD1 (6 bases). The CDR3 is 16 residues long. The germline gives CDR1 MNHEY, CDR2 SVGAGI. The V gene lost 2 bases and the J gene lost 0 bases, with 13 bases spanning the gap. The CDR3 DNA is TGTGCCAGCAGTTACGGTAGGACAGACGTGAACACTGAAGCTTTCTTT. Translating gives CASSYGRTDVNTEAFF.

The chain employs TRBV13 and TRBJ2-1; the match to TRBD1 covers 7 bases. With V trimmed by 5 bases and J by 7 bases, 8 bases remained unmatched. There are 14 residues in the CDR3. The germline V gene encodes CDR1 PRHDT and CDR2 FYEKMQ (reference sequence). CDR3 sequence: CASSTWTGPNEQFF. Here the CDR3 DNA reads TGTGCCAGCAGCACTTGGACAGGACCGAATGAGCAGTTCTTC. Filled out from reference TRBV13 and TRBJ2-1, the complete variable domain reads AAGVIQSPRHLIKEKRETATLKCYPIPRHDTVYWYQQGPGQDPQFLISFYEKMQSDKGSIPDRFSAQQFSDYHSELNMSSLELGDSALYFCASSTWTGPNEQFFGPGTRLTVL.

The J gene is TRBJ1-3, the V gene TRBV5-5; D is unclear. CDR1 and CDR2 (germline): SGHKS, YYEKEE (reference sequence). With 0 bases removed from V and 0 bases from J, the gap between germline ends came to 7 bases. The CDR3 loop spans 15 amino acids. The chain's CDR3 is CASSLAPVSGNTIYF. Written as DNA, the CDR3 is TGTGCCAGCAGCTTGGCGCCGGTCTCTGGAAACACCATATATTTT. Based on the CDR3 plus reference TRBV5-5 and TRBJ1-3, the full variable domain is DAGVTQSPTHLIKTRGQQVTLRCSPISGHKSVSWYQQVLGQGPQFIFQYYEKEERGRGNFPDRFSARQFPNYSSELNVNALLLGDSALYLCASSLAPVSGNTIYFGEGSWLTVV.

This clone showed up just a few times. J is TRBJ1-1 and V is TRBV4-3, with D possibly matching TRBD1 (6 bases). The V end was cut by 4 bases, the J end by 9 bases, with 15 bases between. Germline CDR1 and CDR2: LGHNA and YSLEER. This CDR3 contains 13 residues. CDR3 DNA sequence: TGCGCCAGCAGCCGAGAACACGGGACACAAGCTTTCTTT. Its protein product is CASSREHGTQAFF.

The CDR3 spells CAGSAGGGTDTQYF. Here the CDR3 DNA reads TGTGCCGGGTCAGCGGGAGGAGGCACAGATACGCAGTATTTT. This sequence joins TRBV11-1 and TRBJ2-3; 9 bases agree with TRBD2. The CDR3 length is 14 residues. V lost 11 bases to trimming and J lost 1 base; unmatched junction nucleotides: 7. CDR1 SGHAT and CDR2 FQDESV come from the germline V gene (reference sequence).

The chain carries TRBV7-2 and TRBJ2-7; a weak D match, TRBD2 (6 bases). CDR1 is SGHTA, CDR2 FQGNSA, per germline. Trimming shortened V by 3 bases and J by 1 base, and 10 bases separated the two germline ends. The CDR3 is 14 residues long. The CDR3 DNA sequence: TGTGCCAGCAGCTTCTGGCGGGATTCCTACGAGCAGTACTTC. Encoded protein: CASSFWRDSYEQYF.

This rearrangement joins TRBV19 to TRBJ1-2; D gene ambiguous. Germline CDR1 LNHDA, CDR2 SQIVND (reference sequence). CDR3 length: 14 amino acids. The germline V and J ends were trimmed by 2 bases and 3 bases, with 10 bases remaining between them. CDR3 DNA sequence: TGTGCCAGTAGTATACTAGGAGGAGACTATGGCTACACCTTC. The encoded protein is CASSILGGDYGYTF.

This rearrangement joins TRBV27 to TRBJ2-1; TRBD2 matches 11 bases. CDR3 size: 15 residues. After removal of 6 bases from V and 4 bases from J, the junction contained 5 bases not matched to a gene. Per germline, CDR1 MNHEY and CDR2 SMNVEV (reference sequence). The CDR3 DNA follows: TGTGCCAGCAGACAGGGGACTAGCGGATACAATGAGCAGTTCTTC. Its protein is CASRQGTSGYNEQFF.

The rearrangement links TRBV19 to TRBJ2-5, with D possibly called TRBD1 or TRBD2 (5 bases each). The germline gives CDR1 LNHDA, CDR2 SQIVND (reference sequence). CDR3 length: 16 amino acids. The V gene lost 0 bases and the J gene lost 1 base, with 12 bases spanning the gap. This CDR3 reads CASSIDGPGPQETQYF. CDR3 DNA: TGTGCCAGTAGTATAGATGGGCCGGGACCCCAAGAGACCCAGTACTTC. The whole variable domain, filled in from reference TRBV19 and TRBJ2-5, reads DGGITQSPKYLFRKEGQNVTLSCEQNLNHDAMYWYRQDPGQGLRLIYYSQIVNDFQKGDIAEGYSVSREKKESFPLTVTSAQKNPTAFYLCASSIDGPGPQETQYFGPGTRLLVL.